The 29 T cell receptor beta chains reported below all come from one sample, sequenced in a study of T cells after yellow fever vaccination. A single record per CDR3 protein comes from TCRdb applying MiXCR to the 5' RACE reads. The sample has hundreds of thousands of distinct CDR3 sequences; roughly 8.7% are singletons. Sequences were derived from PBMCs, sampled on the day of the first yellow fever vaccination. These receptors were taken from a man aged 18 to 30 who received the YFV17D yellow fever vaccine.

This clonotype was counted between two and nine times. The CDR3 reads CSARDLGGANTEAFF. CDR3 DNA: TGCAGTGCTAGAGATCTTGGGGGGGCGAACACTGAAGCTTTCTTT. This chain joins TRBV20-1 and TRBJ1-1, with D possibly TRBD1 on 6 matching bases. Per the germline V gene, CDR1 is DFQATT and CDR2 is SNEGSKA (reference sequence). Trimming pared 0 bases from V and 1 base from J, leaving 12 bases between. This CDR3 is built from 15 residues.

The rearrangement joins TRBV4-1 to TRBJ1-6; 9 bases match TRBD1. Per germline, CDR1 MGHRA and CDR2 YSYEKL. This CDR3 is built from 16 residues. After removal of 4 bases from V and 8 bases from J, the junction contained 9 bases not matched to a gene. CDR3 nucleotide sequence: TGCGCCAGCAGCCGGACTGGGACAGGGAGCGATTCACCCCTCCACTTT. This gives the protein CASSRTGTGSDSPLHF.

This clonotype was seen at least ten times. V is TRBV29-1 and J is TRBJ2-4; the D gene is possibly TRBD2 (5 bases). V lost 5 bases and J 0 bases, leaving 14 bases between the germline ends. This CDR3 spans 15 amino acids. Germline V gene sequence: CDR1 SQVTM, CDR2 ANQGSEA. The CDR3, as DNA: TGCAGCGTTCGAACCAGGACTTTAGCCAAAAACATTCAGTACTTC. This encodes CSVRTRTLAKNIQYF.

The rearrangement links TRBV4-1 to TRBJ2-3, with D perhaps being TRBD1 or TRBD2 (5 bases each). Trimming pared 8 bases from V and 4 bases from J, leaving 19 bases between. CDR3 length equals 15 residues. Germline values: CDR1 MGHRA, CDR2 YSYEKL. The CDR3, as DNA: TGCGCCAGCTCGCCGGGGCGAGGGGCACCAGATACGCAGTATTTT. It specifies CASSPGRGAPDTQYF.

This clonotype was seen a handful of times. The rearrangement links TRBV20-1 to TRBJ1-1, with 10 bases matching TRBD1. Germline CDR1 DFQATT, CDR2 SNEGSKA (reference sequence). V shed 3 bases, J shed 6 bases, and the junction held 13 bases outside the gene matches. The CDR3 length is 16 residues. CDR3 loop: CSASSPGTGVTAEAFF. As DNA, the CDR3 is TGCAGTGCTAGCTCTCCCGGGACAGGGGTTACGGCTGAAGCTTTCTTT.

The rearrangement uses TRBV6-1 and TRBJ1-1; D is uncertain. CDR3 length: 14 residues. The germline V gene encodes CDR1 MNHNS and CDR2 SASEGT. The V gene lost 2 bases and the J gene lost 1 base, with 8 bases spanning the gap. CDR3 residues: CASSELLGNTEAFF. The CDR3 DNA follows: TGTGCCAGCAGTGAACTCCTCGGGAACACTGAAGCTTTCTTT.

The count of this clonotype is one. The chain recombines TRBV5-1 with TRBJ1-2, with D possibly matching TRBD1 (5 bases). Germline V gene data show CDR1 as SGHRS and CDR2 as YFSETQ. Trimming took off 4 bases at V and 3 bases at J, with 10 bases between the two ends. The CDR3 contains 13 residues. The CDR3 region has the DNA TGCGCCAGCAGCACGGGAGGGGACTATGGCTACACCTTC. As protein: CASSTGGDYGYTF.

This clonotype appeared a few times. V usage is TRBV12-5 and J usage is TRBJ2-7, with 7 bases that match TRBD1. Germline CDR1 is LGHNT and CDR2 is FRNRAP. The CDR3 runs 16 residues. The V segment lost 1 base and the J segment 3 bases; nucleotides outside the gene matches: 9. CDR3 in amino acids: CASGLARQGQDYEQYF. CDR3 bases: TGTGCTAGTGGTTTGGCAAGACAGGGTCAGGACTACGAGCAGTACTTC.

The rearrangement uses TRBV20-1 and TRBJ1-1; D gene ambiguous. With 2 bases removed from V and 1 base from J, the gap between germline ends came to 5 bases. CDR3 length: 12 amino acids. The germline V gene has CDR1 DFQATT and CDR2 SNEGSKA (reference sequence). This CDR3 reads CSARSKNTEAFF. CDR3 DNA sequence: TGCAGTGCTAGAAGTAAGAACACTGAAGCTTTCTTT.

The sample holds a few counts of this clonotype. The rearrangement uses TRBV7-2 and TRBJ1-1; D gene unclear. Germline V gene lookup returns CDR1 SGHTA and CDR2 FQGNSA. The V gene lost 8 bases and the J gene lost 1 base, with 11 bases spanning the gap. The CDR3 runs to 13 residues. The CDR3 loop is CASRMAGNTEAFF. The CDR3 coding sequence is TGTGCCAGCCGTATGGCAGGGAACACTGAAGCTTTCTTT.

The J gene is TRBJ2-2, the V gene TRBV11-2; TRBD1 matches at 10 bases. The CDR3 contains 16 residues. V shed 4 bases and J 5 bases; nucleotides not matched to a gene: 7. The germline V gene encodes CDR1 SGHAT and CDR2 FQNNGV. CDR3 DNA sequence: TGTGCCAGCAGCTATAGACAGGGGGCTAGGACCGGGGAGCTGTTTTTT. Translation gives CASSYRQGARTGELFF.

This clonotype was picked up a small number of times. The rearrangement links TRBV30 to TRBJ1-3, with 7 positions matching TRBD1. From germline, CDR1 is GTSNPN and CDR2 SVGIG (reference sequence). The J segment lost 0 bases and the V segment lost 8 bases, leaving 4 bases of the junction unmatched. This CDR3 has 13 amino acids. Written as DNA, the CDR3 is TGTGCCGGCGACAGGGCCTCTGGAAACACCATATATTTT. As protein: CAGDRASGNTIYF.

This sequence joins TRBV5-1 and TRBJ2-5; D assignment may be TRBD1 or TRBD2 (7 bases each). V dropped 0 bases and J dropped 0 bases, with 12 bases sitting between them. The germline V gene has CDR1 SGHRS and CDR2 YFSETQ. The CDR3 totals 16 residues. CDR3 protein: CASSLEQGGYQETQYF. DNA of the CDR3: TGCGCCAGCAGCTTGGAGCAGGGGGGGTACCAAGAGACCCAGTACTTC.

A few counts support this clonotype. J is TRBJ2-7 and V is TRBV7-2, with 7 nucleotides matching TRBD2. The length of the CDR3 is 15 residues. J lost 1 base, V lost 3 bases, and 6 bases had no gene match. Germline V lookup: CDR1 SGHTA, CDR2 FQGNSA. CDR3 DNA: TGTGCCAGCAGCTTCGGGGGGTCCCCTTCCTACGAGCAGTACTTC. It translates to CASSFGGSPSYEQYF.

In this sample, this clonotype turned up a few times. The chain uses TRBV11-2 and TRBJ1-1, with TRBD1 matching 7 bases. CDR3 size: 12 residues. The ends lost 5 bases at V and 7 bases at J; junction bases unmatched: 4. The germline V gene has CDR1 SGHAT and CDR2 FQNNGV. The CDR3 nucleotides read TGTGCCAGCAGCGTCCGGGACAGTGAAGCTTTCTTT. Translated, it gives CASSVRDSEAFF.

This chain connects TRBV20-1 to TRBJ1-6, with 7 bases matching TRBD1. This CDR3 is built from 13 residues. V trimming: 2 bases; J trimming: 10 bases; junction bases outside the gene matches: 5. CDR1 and CDR2 from the germline V gene are DFQATT and SNEGSKA (reference sequence). CDR3 coding DNA: TGCAGTGCTAGAACGACAGGGAGATCACCCCTCCACTTT. This gives the protein CSARTTGRSPLHF.

The chain links TRBV15 to TRBJ1-6; no definite D call. Germline V lookup: CDR1 LNHNV, CDR2 YYDKDF (reference sequence). The CDR3 totals 14 residues. V was pared by 6 bases and J by 9 bases, with 15 bases between. Written as DNA, the CDR3 is TGTGCCACCAGTACGGCTTTCCTTAGTTCACCCCTCCACTTT. Its protein is CATSTAFLSSPLHF.

Ten or more counts support this clonotype. The V call is TRBV3-1, the J call TRBJ1-1; D is unclear. V was pared by 1 base and J by 1 base, with 4 bases between. This CDR3 region has 13 residues. Germline values: CDR1 LGHDT, CDR2 YNNKEL (reference sequence). For the CDR3, the DNA is TGTGCCAGCAGCCAAGTAAGGAACACTGAAGCTTTCTTT. It specifies CASSQVRNTEAFF.

The chain carries TRBV20-1 and TRBJ1-5; D may be TRBD1 (5 bases). CDR3 length: 12 residues. Germline values: CDR1 DFQATT, CDR2 SNEGSKA (reference sequence). Trimming cost V 6 bases and J 6 bases, with 12 bases left between them. CDR3: CSAQKGLQPQHF. CDR3 DNA sequence: TGCAGTGCCCAAAAGGGGCTTCAGCCCCAGCATTTT.

This clonotype was counted between two and nine times. V usage is TRBV12-3 or TRBV12-4 and J usage is TRBJ1-2; unclear D gene. Trimming took 4 bases from V and 5 from J, leaving 5 bases between them. The CDR3 covers 11 residues. The CDR3 nucleotides are TGTGCCAGCAGTTCTAGTTATGGCTACACCTTC. Residues: CASSSSYGYTF.

This clonotype was counted many times. This rearrangement joins TRBV6-1 to TRBJ2-7, with 9 bases lining up with TRBD2. Germline-derived CDR1 and CDR2 are MNHNS and SASEGT. The ends lost 6 bases at V and 4 bases at J; junction bases unmatched: 10. CDR3 size: 15 residues. The CDR3 region has the DNA TGTGCCAGCAGCCTAGCTTGGCGGGGGGGTTACGAGCAGTACTTC. Its protein is CASSLAWRGGYEQYF.

The chain is built from TRBV11-2 and TRBJ2-7; 8 bases are a match to TRBD2. The CDR3 has 17 amino acids. V was pared by 0 bases and J by 3 bases, with 10 bases of the junction left unmatched. Germline values: CDR1 SGHAT, CDR2 FQNNGV. The CDR3, as DNA: TGTGCCAGCAGCTTAGAAGGGGTCGGGGGGGAAGACTACGAGCAGTACGTC. Protein sequence: CASSLEGVGGEDYEQYV.

The V gene is TRBV6-5, the J gene TRBJ2-7, with D possibly called TRBD1 or TRBD2 (7 bases each). The CDR3 extends over 15 amino acids. Germline loops: CDR1 MNHEY, CDR2 SVGAGI. V was clipped by 0 bases and J by 6 bases, with 15 bases between them. CDR3 region: CASSYSSRGGPEQYV. The DNA for the CDR3 is TGTGCCAGCAGTTACTCGTCCAGGGGGGGCCCCGAGCAGTACGTC.

V usage is TRBV7-9 and J usage is TRBJ2-2; D might be TRBD2 (6 bases). V gave up 3 bases and J gave up 1 base, with 15 bases separating them. The CDR3 covers 17 residues. Germline V gene sequence: CDR1 SEHNR, CDR2 FQNEAQ (reference sequence). CDR3 in amino acids: CASSLYSGTVNTGELFF. DNA for the CDR3: TGTGCCAGCAGCTTGTACTCCGGGACTGTGAACACCGGGGAGCTGTTTTTT.

This clonotype was detected a few times. The J gene is TRBJ1-5, the V gene TRBV4-1; D is perhaps TRBD1 (5 bases). V was trimmed by 6 bases and J by 6 bases, leaving 12 bases between them. The germline CDR1 and CDR2 sequences are MGHRA and YSYEKL. The CDR3 loop spans 13 amino acids. The chain's CDR3 is CASRGGGGQPQHF. The CDR3 DNA is TGCGCCAGCAGGGGCGGCGGGGGTCAGCCCCAGCATTTT.

The V call is TRBV6-5, the J call TRBJ1-2; 7 positions match TRBD1. This CDR3 has 15 residues. The junction had 8 bases not matched to a gene; V was cut back by 2 bases and J by 5 bases. From germline, CDR1 is MNHEY and CDR2 SVGAGI. CDR3 sequence (DNA): TGTGCCAGCAGTTACGGGGCAGGGGGGAGTTATGGCTACACCTTC. Translated: CASSYGAGGSYGYTF.

At least ten counts were recorded for this clonotype. The CDR3 loop is CASSQDREGPEAFF. The DNA of the CDR3 is TGCGCCAGCAGCCAAGATCGTGAGGGGCCGGAAGCTTTCTTT. The rearrangement uses TRBV4-3 and TRBJ1-1; possible D gene TRBD1, 5 bases. Trimming left V 0 bases short and J 8 bases short, with 13 bases between. Germline V gene lookup returns CDR1 LGHNA and CDR2 YSLEER. This CDR3 has 14 residues.

This clonotype has ten or more counts. The chain links TRBV5-1 to TRBJ1-4; 7 nucleotides match TRBD1. V shed 4 bases, J shed 7 bases, and the junction held 4 bases outside the gene matches. Per the germline V gene, CDR1 is SGHRS and CDR2 is YFSETQ. The CDR3 contains 13 residues. The CDR3 here is CASSVGTAEKLFF. For the CDR3, the DNA is TGCGCCAGCAGCGTCGGGACAGCTGAAAAACTGTTTTTT.

The chain is built from TRBV7-8 and TRBJ2-3, with D possibly matching TRBD1 (6 bases). Germline CDR1 SGHVS, CDR2 FQNEAQ. CDR3 size: 16 residues. Trimming took 1 base from V and 5 from J, leaving 16 bases between them. The DNA for the CDR3 is TGTGCCAGCAGCTTAGTTGGGCAGGGGCGAAAAGATACGCAGTATTTT. This translates into CASSLVGQGRKDTQYF.